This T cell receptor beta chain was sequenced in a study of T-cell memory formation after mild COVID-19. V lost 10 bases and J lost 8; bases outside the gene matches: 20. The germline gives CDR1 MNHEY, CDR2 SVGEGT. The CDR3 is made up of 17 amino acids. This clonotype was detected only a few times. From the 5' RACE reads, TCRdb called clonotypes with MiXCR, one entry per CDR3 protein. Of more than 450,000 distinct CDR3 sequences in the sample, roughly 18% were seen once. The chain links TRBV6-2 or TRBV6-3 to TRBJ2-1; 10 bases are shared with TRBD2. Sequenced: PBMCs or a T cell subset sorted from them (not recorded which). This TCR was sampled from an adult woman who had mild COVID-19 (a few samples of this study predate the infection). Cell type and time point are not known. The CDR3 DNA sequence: TGTGCCACCCGGTCCACTAGCGGGATCTTAGCCCAGGATGAGCAGTTCTTC. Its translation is CATRSTSGILAQDEQFF.